The 32 T cell receptor beta chains in this list originate from one sample, sequenced in a study of shared clonotypes between healthy human individuals. Repertoires were generated with immunoSEQ multiplex PCR, while TCRdb's copy carries only in-frame clones and drops some. The table lists more than 2,000,000 clones, around 94% of them singletons, with 0.11% to 0.15% in the top ten. Sequences were obtained from naive CD4+ T cells sorted from blood. Subset defined: CD45RA+ positively selected. The receptors derive from a man aged 18-30 years in good health.

The rearrangement uses TRBV18 and TRBJ1-1; D remains ambiguous. Trimming took 3 bases from V and 4 from J, leaving 12 bases between them. Germline CDR1 and CDR2: KGHSH and LQKENI. The CDR3 runs to 14 residues. CDR3: CASSPYPQITEAFF. The CDR3 DNA follows: TGTGCCAGCTCACCTTACCCACAGATCACTGAAGCTTTCTTT.

The chain is built from TRBV30 and TRBJ2-7; D perhaps matches TRBD1 (6 bases). V was trimmed by 1 base and J by 6 bases, leaving 16 bases between them. The CDR3 contains 14 residues. Germline values: CDR1 GTSNPN, CDR2 SVGIG (reference sequence). CDR3: CAWSAGVPRSEQYF. As DNA, the CDR3 is TGTGCCTGGAGTGCAGGGGTCCCCCGGAGCGAGCAGTACTTC.

The V and J genes are TRBV5-1 and TRBJ2-3; possibly TRBD2 for D (5 bases). The length of the CDR3 is 16 residues. V was trimmed by 0 bases and J by 1 base, leaving 12 bases between them. Germline V CDR1 and CDR2: SGHRS, YFSETQ. The CDR3 DNA reads as TGCGCCAGCAGCTTGGCTCACGTCGGGGGCACAGATACGCAGTATTTT. The encoded protein is CASSLAHVGGTDTQYF. The whole variable domain, filled in from reference TRBV5-1 and TRBJ2-3, reads KAGVTQTPRYLIKTRGQQVTLSCSPISGHRSVSWYQQTPGQGLQFLFEYFSETQRNKGNFPGRFSGRQFSNSRSEMNVSTLELGDSALYLCASSLAHVGGTDTQYFGPGTRLTVL.

J is TRBJ2-7 and V is TRBV28, with D perhaps being TRBD1 or TRBD2 (6 bases each). The CDR3 is made up of 17 amino acids. The germline V gene encodes CDR1 MDHEN and CDR2 SYDVKM. V was trimmed by 2 bases and J by 0 bases, leaving 17 bases between them. CDR3 coding DNA: TGTGCCAGCAGTTTAGGGCTAGGGGGGTTAGGCTCCTACGAGCAGTACTTC. Translation gives CASSLGLGGLGSYEQYF.

The chain couples TRBV6-5 to TRBJ2-5; D is ambiguous. CDR3 length: 12 residues. The germline CDR1 and CDR2 sequences are MNHEY and SVGAGI. The germline V and J ends were trimmed by 5 bases and 0 bases, with 4 bases remaining between them. The CDR3 loop reads CASSHDQETQYF. The CDR3 DNA reads TGTGCCAGCAGTCACGACCAAGAGACCCAGTACTTC.

The rearrangement uses TRBV6-5 and TRBJ1-5; 7 bases match TRBD1. Germline CDR1 MNHEY, CDR2 SVGAGI. The V gene end was trimmed by 5 bases and the J gene end by 9 bases; junction bases not matched to a gene: 13. CDR3 length equals 15 residues. Here the CDR3 reads CASSKGQTGVVPQHF. DNA for the CDR3: TGTGCCAGCAGTAAGGGACAGACGGGCGTGGTGCCCCAGCATTTT.

This CDR3 is CASSLAAGQAYEQYF. DNA for the CDR3: TGTGCCAGCAGCTTAGCGGCGGGCCAGGCCTACGAGCAGTACTTC. The chain recombines TRBV7-2 with TRBJ2-7; D might be TRBD2 (5 bases). Trimming removed 0 bases from V and 2 bases from J, with 11 bases in between. The CDR3 has 15 residues. Per the germline V gene, CDR1 is SGHTA and CDR2 is FQGNSA.

This clone was observed once. The DNA of the CDR3 is TGTGCCAGCAGCTTAGTACCTCTTACAGGGGATCGTGCTAATTCACCCCTCCACTTT. The encoded protein is CASSLVPLTGDRANSPLHF. The chain has TRBV7-8 and TRBJ1-6; 7 nucleotides align to TRBD1. From germline, CDR1 is SGHVS and CDR2 FQNEAQ. V gave up 1 base and J gave up 6 bases; unmatched junction bases: 15. This CDR3 contains 19 residues.

This clone was seen a few times. Other nucleotide sequences in the sample specify the same CDR3. The CDR3, as DNA: TGCGCCAGCAGCTTAACTAGCGGATCCTACGAGCAGTACTTC. It is translated as CASSLTSGSYEQYF. The chain links TRBV5-1 to TRBJ2-7; 8 nucleotides match TRBD2. Germline V gives CDR1 SGHRS, CDR2 YFSETQ. After removal of 2 bases from V and 1 base from J, the junction contained 2 bases not matched to a gene. The CDR3 is 14 residues long.

The V and J genes are TRBV28 and TRBJ1-5; 8 bases are shared with TRBD1. The germline CDR1 and CDR2 sequences are MDHEN and SYDVKM. The CDR3 extends over 14 amino acids. J was trimmed by 6 bases and V by 6 bases; bases with no gene match: 7. For the CDR3, the DNA is TGTGCCAGCAGCCAGGACAGGGTAACTCAGCCCCAGCATTTT. Amino acid sequence: CASSQDRVTQPQHF.

This sequence joins TRBV11-2 and TRBJ2-2; a weak D match, TRBD2 (6 bases). Between the trimmed V and J ends, which lost 8 bases and 3 bases, there was a span of 19 bases. CDR1 is SGHAT, CDR2 FQNNGV, per germline. The CDR3 is 16 amino acids. DNA of the CDR3: TGTGCCAGCGGTCGGTTGAGGGGCGGGGACACCGGGGAGCTGTTTTTT. This translates into CASGRLRGGDTGELFF.

Only one count was recorded for this clone. The chain is built from TRBV4-3 and TRBJ1-2; 10 bases agree with TRBD1. Germline V gene lookup returns CDR1 LGHNA and CDR2 YSLEER. V shed 2 bases, J shed 5 bases, and the junction held 5 bases outside the gene matches. CDR3 length: 15 amino acids. Here the CDR3 reads CASSQPGQGFYGYTF. Here the CDR3 DNA reads TGCGCCAGCAGCCAACCGGGACAGGGGTTTTATGGCTACACCTTC.

Concerning this clone: This sample includes further DNA sequences coding for the same CDR3. The chain uses TRBV5-1 and TRBJ2-2; 9 nucleotides agree with TRBD1. V lost 5 bases, J lost 3 bases, and 5 bases stayed unmatched. The CDR3 has 15 residues. The germline V gene encodes CDR1 SGHRS and CDR2 YFSETQ. The CDR3 bases are TGCGCCAGCAGTATAACAGGGGGCGACACCGGGGAGCTGTTTTTT. It translates to CASSITGGDTGELFF.

This chain uses TRBV4-3 with TRBJ2-1; 8 bases match TRBD2. The CDR3 is made up of 15 amino acids. With 4 bases clipped from V and 3 bases from J, the junction kept 5 bases outside the gene matches. Germline V gives CDR1 LGHNA, CDR2 YSLEER. The CDR3 sequence: CASSPKLADYNEQFF. The CDR3 DNA is TGCGCCAGCAGCCCAAAACTAGCGGACTACAATGAGCAGTTCTTC.

This chain connects TRBV5-6 to TRBJ1-2, with 7 bases fitting TRBD1. Germline-derived CDR1 and CDR2 are SGHDT and YYEEEE. The CDR3 covers 14 residues. V trimming: 3 bases; J trimming: 10 bases; junction bases outside the gene matches: 12. This CDR3 is CASSSLQGIMTYTF. CDR3 in DNA: TGTGCCAGCAGCTCCCTACAGGGGATTATGACCTACACCTTC. The complete variable domain, with remaining parts taken from reference TRBV5-6 and TRBJ1-2, reads DAGVTQSPTHLIKTRGQQVTLRCSPKSGHDTVSWYQQALGQGPQFIFQYYEEEERQRGNFPDRFSGHQFPNYSSELNVNALLLGDSALYLCASSSLQGIMTYTFGSGTRLTVV.

On this clone itself: Distinct nucleotide sequences in the sample also encode this CDR3. This sequence joins TRBV19 and TRBJ1-2, with TRBD1 identical over 7 bases. The CDR3 has 14 residues. Germline V gene lookup returns CDR1 LNHDA and CDR2 SQIVND (reference sequence). The ends lost 6 bases at V and 0 bases at J; junction bases unmatched: 4. In DNA form, the CDR3 reads TGTGCCAGTAGGCGGGACAGAACTAACTATGGCTACACCTTC. Translation: CASRRDRTNYGYTF.

This clone was seen just once. The rearrangement links TRBV9 to TRBJ1-5, with a possible D match to TRBD1 (5 bases). Germline CDR1 and CDR2: SGDLS and YYNGEE. Trimming removed 0 bases from V and 10 bases from J, with 14 bases in between. This CDR3 contains 14 residues. For the CDR3, the DNA is TGTGCCAGCAGCGTAGCCCGATGGGGGGGACCCCAGCATTTT. It yields the protein CASSVARWGGPQHF.

The V call is TRBV5-1, the J call TRBJ2-3, with D possibly called TRBD1 or TRBD2 (6 bases each). Trimming shortened V by 0 bases and J by 5 bases, and 10 bases separated the two germline ends. This CDR3 is built from 14 residues. Germline CDR1 SGHRS, CDR2 YFSETQ. The CDR3 protein is CASSLEGGKDTQYF. The CDR3 nucleotides are TGCGCCAGCAGCTTGGAGGGGGGCAAAGATACGCAGTATTTT.

V and J are TRBV6-5 and TRBJ2-7, with 8 nucleotides matching TRBD1. Per the germline V gene, CDR1 is MNHEY and CDR2 is SVGAGI. CDR3 length: 13 residues. V shed 7 bases and J 4 bases; nucleotides not matched to a gene: 6. The CDR3 nucleotides are TGTGCCAGCAAATCTGGACAGGGATACGAGCAGTACTTC. As protein: CASKSGQGYEQYF.

V and J are TRBV11-3 and TRBJ2-1; D is uncertain. V was cut by 5 bases and J by 4 bases, with 9 bases left in between. The CDR3 is made up of 13 amino acids. CDR1 and CDR2 (germline): SGHNT, YENEEA. CDR3 nucleotide sequence: TGTGCCAGCAGCCCAGACCGATACAATGAGCAGTTCTTC. This gives the protein CASSPDRYNEQFF.

This clone showed up just once. V usage is TRBV7-8 and J usage is TRBJ2-7; 7 nucleotides agree with TRBD2. CDR1 and CDR2 from the germline V gene are SGHVS and FQNEAQ. The CDR3 extends over 16 amino acids. V trimming: 2 bases; J trimming: 2 bases; junction bases outside the gene matches: 9. The CDR3 nucleotides are TGTGCCAGCAGCTTACCGGGACTAACCAGGGCCTACGAGCAGTACTTC. It translates to CASSLPGLTRAYEQYF. The whole variable domain, filled in from reference TRBV7-8 and TRBJ2-7, reads GAGVSQSPRYKVAKRGQDVALRCDPISGHVSLFWYQQALGQGPEFLTYFQNEAQLDKSGLPSDRFFAERPEGSVSTLKIQRTQQEDSAVYLCASSLPGLTRAYEQYFGPGTRLTVT.

As for this clone: Other DNA sequences within the sample encode an identical CDR3. The chain has TRBV30 and TRBJ1-3; no clear D. The CDR3 runs to 14 residues. Germline lookup yields CDR1 GTSNPN and CDR2 SVGIG (reference sequence). Trimming removed 3 bases at V and 0 bases at J, with 9 bases between. The chain's CDR3 is CAWSLGSSGNTIYF. As DNA, the CDR3 is TGTGCCTGGAGCCTGGGGAGCTCTGGAAACACCATATATTTT.

The chain employs TRBV4-1 and TRBJ2-7; unclear D gene. The CDR3 has 17 residues. Trimming shortened V by 0 bases and J by 2 bases, and 17 bases separated the two germline ends. Germline CDR1 is MGHRA and CDR2 is YSYEKL. The CDR3 bases are TGCGCCAGCAGCCAAGAACCCCTGTGGAGTACCCCCTACGAGCAGTACTTC. Protein sequence: CASSQEPLWSTPYEQYF.

This clone was detected once. The genes are TRBV5-1 and TRBJ2-1, with D unresolved. V was cut by 0 bases and J by 9 bases, with 13 bases left in between. The CDR3 runs to 14 residues. The V gene's germline CDR1 is SGHRS and CDR2 YFSETQ. The CDR3 region has the DNA TGCGCCAGCAGCTTGGAAGGTGTAAACGGTGAGCAGTTCTTC. It translates to CASSLEGVNGEQFF.

As for this clone: Other nucleotide sequences from this sample produce the same CDR3. The chain has TRBV5-1 and TRBJ2-2, with 9 positions matching TRBD2. Germline V gives CDR1 SGHRS, CDR2 YFSETQ. This CDR3 has 16 residues. V was pared by 2 bases and J by 0 bases, with 2 bases of the junction left unmatched. The CDR3 coding sequence is TGCGCCAGCAGCTTAGCGGGGGGACCGAACACCGGGGAGCTGTTTTTT. It codes for CASSLAGGPNTGELFF.

This clone has a handful of counts. The chain combines TRBV5-6 with TRBJ2-2, with TRBD2 identical over 12 bases. Germline CDR1 and CDR2: SGHDT and YYEEEE. Germline trimming cut 1 base from V and 1 base from J; bases unmatched to any gene: 5. The CDR3 length is 18 residues. DNA of the CDR3: TGTGCCAGCAGCTTGTTTCTAGCGGGAGGGTTGAACACCGGGGAGCTGTTTTTT. The encoded protein is CASSLFLAGGLNTGELFF.

The chain carries TRBV6-1 and TRBJ1-1, with TRBD1 matching over 7 bases. The CDR3 contains 15 residues. Germline values: CDR1 MNHNS, CDR2 SASEGT. The junction had 10 bases not matched to a gene; V was cut back by 6 bases and J by 3 bases. This chain's CDR3 is CASSRTGLGDTEAFF. The CDR3 coding sequence is TGTGCCAGCAGCCGGACAGGCCTGGGGGACACTGAAGCTTTCTTT.

J is TRBJ2-7 and V is TRBV10-3; D perhaps matches TRBD2 (5 bases). CDR3 length: 12 amino acids. Trimming took 6 bases from V and 5 from J, leaving 11 bases between them. CDR1 and CDR2 (germline): ENHRY, SYGVKD. The CDR3 loop reads CAISVAGNEQYF. The DNA for the CDR3 is TGTGCCATCAGCGTCGCCGGGAACGAGCAGTACTTC.

This chain connects TRBV10-3 to TRBJ2-4; D is ambiguous. There are 13 residues in the CDR3. The germline V gene encodes CDR1 ENHRY and CDR2 SYGVKD. V lost 5 bases, J lost 6 bases, and 11 bases lay in between. In DNA form, the CDR3 reads TGTGCCATCAGTAAAGACCAGCTAAACATTCAGTACTTC. It specifies CAISKDQLNIQYF.

CDR3 DNA: TGCGCCAGCAGCGACTCACAAAAGAGCGGGAGGGGGTCTGGCGGGGAGCTGTTTTTT. It codes for CASSDSQKSGRGSGGELFF. This rearrangement joins TRBV10-2 to TRBJ2-2, with 10 nucleotides matching TRBD2. Germline CDR1 and CDR2: WSHSY and SAAADI. The CDR3 runs 19 residues. Trimming cost V 6 bases and J 7 bases; bases outside gene matches: 20.

This rearrangement joins TRBV2 to TRBJ2-4; D not resolved. Germline-derived CDR1 and CDR2 are SNHLY and FYNNEI. CDR3 length: 11 amino acids. The V and J ends lost 6 bases and 4 bases respectively, with 4 bases between them. The CDR3 DNA follows: TGTGCCAGCAGAGAAAAAAACATTCAGTACTTC. Encoded protein: CASREKNIQYF.

The chain recombines TRBV6-1 with TRBJ2-7, with D perhaps given as TRBD1 or TRBD2 (6 bases each). V lost 3 bases, J lost 2 bases, and 17 bases lay in between. The CDR3 length is 16 residues. Germline V gene data show CDR1 as MNHNS and CDR2 as SASEGT. The CDR3 here is CASSERGVAGPYEQYF. CDR3 nucleotide sequence: TGTGCCAGCAGTGAGAGGGGGGTGGCAGGACCCTACGAGCAGTACTTC.